The present T cell receptor beta chain was sequenced within a study of cytomegalovirus exposure and HLA in healthy donors. Notes on the study in general: In presence/absence analyses, roughly uniform sequencing depth across donors was assumed.

With 60 Vbeta and 13 Jbeta primers, the PCR was carried out. Here immunoSEQ multiplex PCR was the method, and the copy in TCRdb shows in-frame clones only, minus some. This sample has roughly 90,000 clones, with roughly 80% found just once. This clone was observed a single time. Its antigen is unidentified. The TCR was taken from a man aged 30 to 39 in good health and CMV-seropositive. The material sequenced was PBMCs.

The CDR3 sequence is CASSSLAGGPDTQYF. CDR3 nucleotides: TGTGCCAGCAGCTCACTAGCGGGAGGGCCGGATACGCAGTATTTT. The chain joins TRBV7-9 to TRBJ2-3; 13 positions agree with TRBD2. V lost 4 bases and J lost 6; bases outside the gene matches: 4. Looked up from germline, CDR1 is SEHNR and CDR2 is FQNEAQ (reference sequence). CDR3 length: 15 residues.